Given below is one T cell receptor (beta chain) in context. Its matching antigen is unknown. Germline V gives CDR1 MDHEN, CDR2 SYDVKM. Trimming pared 2 bases from V and 7 bases from J, leaving 6 bases between. The CDR3 length is 12 residues. Time point described: cycle 4 day 1 (C4D1), after 6 weeks of nivolumab. In every patient, relapse followed autologous stem cell transplantation, while exposure to brentuximab vedotin differed. CD8+ T cells were isolated from thawed PBMCs by magnetic negative selection. The sample belongs to a study of PD-1 blockade in classical Hodgkin lymphoma. Here immunoSEQ multiplex PCR was the method, and the copy in TCRdb shows in-frame clones only, minus some. Here the sample spans more than 9,500 clones, roughly 84% being singletons. Study-level findings and limits: There remain no defined causes for the repertoire differences, which possibly reflect disease activity or prior therapy. The CD4+ diversity rise by C4D1 was clearest in complete responders.

The chain has TRBV28 and TRBJ1-5; weak D call: TRBD1 (6 bases). Sequences were derived from CD8+ T cells from blood, sampled before the fourth cycle of nivolumab. This receptor was taken from a human donor with classical Hodgkin lymphoma. The donor label of this sample is uncertain. CDR3 coding DNA: TGTGCCAGCAGTTTAGACAGGCAGCCCCAGCATTTT. Translation gives CASSLDRQPQHF.